Each of the 14 T cell receptor beta chains below was sequenced from the same sample in a study of cytomegalovirus exposure and HLA in healthy donors. Here immunoSEQ multiplex PCR was the method, and the copy in TCRdb shows in-frame clones only, minus some. This table holds under 150,000 clones, roughly 86% found once. Sequencing used PBMCs. These TCRs come from a woman aged 30 to 39 in good health and CMV-seronegative.

V usage is TRBV7-9 and J usage is TRBJ2-6; 7 positions match TRBD1. Trimming removed 11 bases from V and 3 bases from J; junction bases left unmatched: 7. The CDR3 runs 14 residues. From germline, CDR1 is SEHNR and CDR2 FQNEAQ (reference sequence). The CDR3, as DNA: TGTGCCGCCCACAGGGGCGGTGGGGCCAACGTCCTGACTTTC. This gives the protein CAAHRGGGANVLTF.

V usage is TRBV15 and J usage is TRBJ2-2, with no clear D. V gave up 0 bases and J gave up 0 bases, with 11 bases separating them. This CDR3 has 17 amino acids. Germline CDR1 LNHNV, CDR2 YYDKDF (reference sequence). The CDR3, as DNA: TGTGCCACCAGCAGAGATCCTCTAACAGCGAACACCGGGGAGCTGTTTTTT. Protein sequence: CATSRDPLTANTGELFF.

The chain has TRBV5-1 and TRBJ2-7, with D maybe TRBD2 (6 bases). The CDR3 is 14 residues long. Germline lookup yields CDR1 SGHRS and CDR2 YFSETQ. With 0 bases removed from V and 4 bases from J, the gap between germline ends came to 11 bases. CDR3 region: CASSLVGGRYEQYF. The DNA of the CDR3 is TGCGCCAGCAGCTTGGTTGGGGGGAGGTACGAGCAGTACTTC.

V gene TRBV19 combines with J gene TRBJ2-3; D possibly corresponds to TRBD2 (7 bases). Trimming cost V 0 bases and J 3 bases, with 13 bases left between them. CDR1 and CDR2 from the germline V gene are LNHDA and SQIVND (reference sequence). CDR3 length equals 16 residues. CDR3 sequence (DNA): TGTGCCAGTAGTATAGAGGGGGGGGCCCGGACAGATACGCAGTATTTT. As protein: CASSIEGGARTDTQYF.

V gene TRBV27 combines with J gene TRBJ2-1, with 7 bases lining up with TRBD2. Germline lookup yields CDR1 MNHEY and CDR2 SMNVEV (reference sequence). Unmatched junction bases numbered 2, after V lost 3 bases and J lost 0 bases. The CDR3 consists of 15 residues. This CDR3 reads CASSFGGSSYNEQFF. The DNA for the CDR3 is TGTGCCAGCAGTTTCGGCGGGAGCTCCTACAATGAGCAGTTCTTC.

This clone was seen only once. The J gene is TRBJ1-2, the V gene TRBV27, with D possibly TRBD1 on 5 matching bases. V was shortened by 4 bases and J by 3 bases, with 12 bases between the two germline ends. The V gene's germline CDR1 is MNHEY and CDR2 SMNVEV (reference sequence). This CDR3 is 14 amino acids long. The CDR3 protein is CASSSEGADYGYTF. The CDR3 coding sequence is TGTGCCAGCAGTTCGGAAGGGGCGGACTATGGCTACACCTTC.

The rearrangement links TRBV5-1 to TRBJ1-4; 7 bases are shared with TRBD1. V gave up 2 bases and J gave up 3 bases; unmatched junction bases: 1. Germline V CDR1 and CDR2: SGHRS, YFSETQ. This CDR3 is 14 amino acids long. The CDR3 nucleotides read TGCGCCAGCAGCTTAGGGGGCCCTAATGAAAAACTGTTTTTT. It translates to CASSLGGPNEKLFF.

CDR3 region: CASSRSGQGTGDTQYF. The CDR3 coding sequence is TGTGCCAGCAGCCGGTCGGGACAGGGGACGGGAGATACGCAGTATTTT. V and J are TRBV5-6 and TRBJ2-3; 10 positions agree with TRBD1. The CDR3 covers 16 residues. The V segment lost 4 bases and the J segment 5 bases; nucleotides outside the gene matches: 10. Germline values: CDR1 SGHDT, CDR2 YYEEEE.

The rearrangement uses TRBV25-1 and TRBJ2-5; 7 bases agree with TRBD1. Trimming cost V 4 bases and J 3 bases; bases outside gene matches: 11. The CDR3 loop spans 16 amino acids. Germline CDR1 and CDR2: MGHDK and SYGVNS. This chain's CDR3 is CASSVGDGQAKETQYF. CDR3 DNA sequence: TGTGCCAGCAGTGTGGGGGACGGACAGGCCAAAGAGACCCAGTACTTC. The variable domain in full, with the rest retrieved from reference TRBV25-1 and TRBJ2-5, is EADIYQTPRYLVIGTGKKITLECSQTMGHDKMYWYQQDPGMELHLIHYSYGVNSTEKGDLSSESTVSRIRTEHFPLTLESARPSHTSQYLCASSVGDGQAKETQYFGPGTRLLVL.

The chain has TRBV27 and TRBJ1-2; TRBD1 agrees at 8 bases. The germline V gene encodes CDR1 MNHEY and CDR2 SMNVEV (reference sequence). The CDR3 consists of 15 residues. V lost 4 bases and J lost 5; bases outside the gene matches: 9. Here the CDR3 DNA reads TGTGCCAGCAGTTCAATCCGGACAGGGAGTTATGGCTACACCTTC. Protein sequence: CASSSIRTGSYGYTF.

J is TRBJ2-1 and V is TRBV6-5, with TRBD2 matching over 8 bases. The germline gives CDR1 MNHEY, CDR2 SVGAGI. J lost 4 bases, V lost 7 bases, and 6 bases had no gene match. This CDR3 spans 14 amino acids. CDR3 residues: CASTRGAKYNEQFF. CDR3 in DNA: TGTGCCAGCACGCGGGGGGCGAAGTACAATGAGCAGTTCTTC.

In its sample, this clone was seen a few times. The rearrangement joins TRBV6-5 to TRBJ1-1; 7 bases align to TRBD1. After removal of 10 bases from V and 7 bases from J, the junction contained 12 bases not matched to a gene. The CDR3 extends over 13 amino acids. Germline CDR1 is MNHEY and CDR2 is SVGAGI. The CDR3 nucleotides read TGTGCCATCAGGAATCCCGGGACAGTTGAAGCTTTCTTT. The encoded protein is CAIRNPGTVEAFF.

The J gene is TRBJ1-5, the V gene TRBV6-5; D not certain. Germline assignment: CDR1 MNHEY and CDR2 SVGAGI. Trimming removed 2 bases from V and 0 bases from J, with 5 bases in between. CDR3 length equals 14 residues. CDR3 loop: CASSYRVSNQPQHF. DNA of the CDR3: TGTGCCAGCAGTTACCGGGTTAGCAATCAGCCCCAGCATTTT.

This clone appeared a single time. In DNA, the CDR3 is TGTGCCAGCAGTTACAGGGGGCTGACGGAGACCCAGTACTTC. This gives the protein CASSYRGLTETQYF. The rearrangement uses TRBV6-6 and TRBJ2-5, with 7 bases matching TRBD1. The CDR3 covers 14 residues. Trimming at V came to 2 bases and at J to 5 bases, leaving 5 bases not matched to a gene. Germline-derived CDR1 and CDR2 are MNHNY and SVGAGI (reference sequence).